This TCR beta chain was documented in a study of radiation and T cells in renal cell carcinoma (dated by TCRdb to about 2020). As for the study more broadly: The samples were drawn from a clinical trial, where primary renal cell carcinomas were treated with 15 Gy of stereotactic body radiation therapy and then removed by nephrectomy 4 weeks afterward. A total of around 50 samples underwent TCR beta sequencing, made up of about 26 tumors and roughly 27 peripheral blood samples. Across all 55 or so samples, 4,016,671 unique CDR3 nucleotide sequences, encoding roughly 2,600,000 unique CDR3 amino acid sequences, were identified. Overall study outcomes, separate from this receptor: No pretreatment tumor biopsies were available, so the baseline intratumoral presence of clonotypes could not be determined. Blood repertoire dynamics were not followed beyond 4 weeks after treatment. Top tumor clonotypes rose in blood from baseline to 2 weeks post-radiation, then contracted by 4 weeks, suggesting transient expansion of tumor-resident clones. The single-armed trial design could not address effects of radiation dose or scheduling on the TCR repertoire.

Details on this clone: The target of this receptor is not known. No qualities accompany the bases; no much larger clone lies one base away.

The immunoSEQ kit was used, according to the manufacturer's recommendations, to generate TCR beta libraries from genomic DNA. To prepare libraries, a first multiplex PCR with proprietary primers was run, followed by a second PCR that added unique barcodes, and a bead cleanup was done after each round. Each sample batch included a kit-provided positive control reaction and a negative control reaction. The final libraries were assessed on an Agilent 4200 TapeStation D1000 ScreenTape, pooled by volume, and quantified by qPCR. Sequencing was performed on an Illumina NextSeq500 using a MidOutput 150-cycle cartridge, with 156 Read1 cycles, 15 Index1 cycles, and the kit custom primers. The pooled library was loaded at 0.8 to 1 pM, and approximately 18% PhiX control was spiked in. On the authors' methods: Vendor-processed data were analyzed in R, and a clonotype was defined as all T cells sharing the same CDR3 nucleotide sequence. In the clone abundance analyses, frequencies in each sample were normalized to that sample's 10,000 most abundant clones. Public T cell clones, which averaged fewer than five per sample, were excluded before analysis. Tumor-enriched and baseline blood-enriched clonotypes were defined by at least a 32-fold difference in abundance between compartments. Clonotypes expanded or contracted between blood time points were identified with a beta-binomial differential abundance model. Tumor-blood repertoire similarity was measured with the Baroni-Urbani and Buser coefficient, and group comparisons used two-tailed Wilcoxon tests in R. The immuneACCESS repertoire file appears here via TCRdb, limited to in-frame rearrangements. These files lack a portion of the clones; in checked studies, under half of the deficit traces to unresolved V genes, and the cause of the others is not known. Clone size and V and J calls were adopted from that table, with D and trimming inferred from the DNA. The table for this sample lists about 20,000 clones; more than 75% of them were counted only once. The leading ten clones occupy approximately 39% of the sample.

This sample's time point label indicates: baseline pretreatment blood. Per the publication, the treatment or condition label means: 15 Gy SBRT to primary tumor, nephrectomy 4 weeks later. To track tumor-enriched clonotypes, serial peripheral blood was sampled from radiation-treated patients at baseline and at 2 weeks and 4 weeks after SBRT. All patients had renal cell carcinoma with clear cell pathology. The QIAamp DNA Blood Mini Kit (Qiagen) was used to prepare genomic DNA for TCR sequencing. The analyses included only samples that passed all quality control checks. Clipping removes 2 bases from V and 3 bases from J, with 6 as the unmatched junction base count. CDR1 SGDLS and CDR2 YYNGEE are derived from the germline V gene. Counted from cysteine to phenylalanine, this CDR3 has 17 amino acids. The retained sequence is limited to the CDR3, 51 bases, with the frame set at the first base.

Recombination linked TRBV9 to TRBJ1-5, with 12 bases in between that match TRBD1. This material consisted of blood, taken from a patient whose treatment included radiotherapy and nephrectomy. This sequence was found in a man between 60 and 70 years old with renal cell carcinoma. CDR3 region: CASSVGPGQGANQPQHF. The sequence in DNA is TGTGCCAGCAGCGTCGGACCGGGACAGGGGGCCAATCAGCCCCAGCATTTT. The full variable domain, completed from the reference TRBV9 and TRBJ1-5 proteins outside the CDR3, reads DSGVTQTPKHLITATGQRVTLRCSPRSGDLSVYWYQQSLDQGLQFLIQYYNGEERAKGNILERFSAQQFPDLHSELNLSSLELGDSALYFCASSVGPGQGANQPQHFGDGTRLSIL.